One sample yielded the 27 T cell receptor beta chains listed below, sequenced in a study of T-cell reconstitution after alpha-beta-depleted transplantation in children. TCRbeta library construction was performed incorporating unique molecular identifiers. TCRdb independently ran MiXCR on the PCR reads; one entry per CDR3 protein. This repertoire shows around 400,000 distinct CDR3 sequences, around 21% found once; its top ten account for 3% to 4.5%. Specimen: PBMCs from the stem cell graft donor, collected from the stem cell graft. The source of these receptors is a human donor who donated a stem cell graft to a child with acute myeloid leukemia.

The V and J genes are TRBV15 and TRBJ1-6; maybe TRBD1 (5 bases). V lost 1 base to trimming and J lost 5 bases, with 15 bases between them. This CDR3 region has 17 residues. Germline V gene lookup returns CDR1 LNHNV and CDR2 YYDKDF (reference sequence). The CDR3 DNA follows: TGTGCCACCAGCAGAGCCACTGGGGCGTCTAATAATTCACCCCTCCACTTT. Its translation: CATSRATGASNNSPLHF.

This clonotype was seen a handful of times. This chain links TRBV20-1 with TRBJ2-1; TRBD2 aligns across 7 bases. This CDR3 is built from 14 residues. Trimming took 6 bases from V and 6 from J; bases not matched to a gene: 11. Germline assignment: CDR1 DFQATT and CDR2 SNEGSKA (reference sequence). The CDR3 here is CSAIGGGSSNEQFF. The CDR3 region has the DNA TGCAGTGCAATTGGCGGGGGTAGCAGCAATGAGCAGTTCTTC.

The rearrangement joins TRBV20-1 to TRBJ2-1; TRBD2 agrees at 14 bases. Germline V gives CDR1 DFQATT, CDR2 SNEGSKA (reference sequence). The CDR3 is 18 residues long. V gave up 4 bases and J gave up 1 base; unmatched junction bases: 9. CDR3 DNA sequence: TGCAGTGCTACCCCCGGGACTAGCGGGAGTGGGTCCTACAATGAGCAGTTCTTC. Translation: CSATPGTSGSGSYNEQFF.

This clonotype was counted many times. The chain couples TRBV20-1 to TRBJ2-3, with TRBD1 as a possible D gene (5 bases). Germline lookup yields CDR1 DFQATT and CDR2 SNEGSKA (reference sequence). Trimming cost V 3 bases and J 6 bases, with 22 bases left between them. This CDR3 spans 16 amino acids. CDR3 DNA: TGCAGTGCTAGTATGCTAGGGGATGTGATGTCGGATACGCAGTATTTT. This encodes CSASMLGDVMSDTQYF.

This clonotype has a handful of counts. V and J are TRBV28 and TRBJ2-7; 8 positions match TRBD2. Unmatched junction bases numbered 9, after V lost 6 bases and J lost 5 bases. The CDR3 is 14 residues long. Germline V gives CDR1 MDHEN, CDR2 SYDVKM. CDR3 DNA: TGTGCCAGCAGATTACCGGGGGGGAGCAACGAGCAGTACTTC. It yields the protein CASRLPGGSNEQYF.

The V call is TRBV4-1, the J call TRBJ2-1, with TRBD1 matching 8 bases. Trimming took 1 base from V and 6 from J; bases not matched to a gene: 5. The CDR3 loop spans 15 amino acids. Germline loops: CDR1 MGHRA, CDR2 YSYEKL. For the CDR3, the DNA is TGCGCCAGCAGCCAAGCGCAGGGGGCGGTCAATGAGCAGTTCTTC. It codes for CASSQAQGAVNEQFF.

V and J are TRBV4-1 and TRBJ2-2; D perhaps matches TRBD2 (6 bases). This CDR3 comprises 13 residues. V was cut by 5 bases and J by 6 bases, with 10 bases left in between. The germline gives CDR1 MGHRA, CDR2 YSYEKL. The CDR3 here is CASSSSESGELFF. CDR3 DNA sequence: TGCGCCAGCAGCTCTAGCGAATCCGGGGAGCTGTTTTTT.

This CDR3 is CASSGREGTDTQYF. DNA of the CDR3: TGTGCCAGCAGTGGCCGGGAGGGTACAGATACGCAGTATTTT. This chain links TRBV25-1 with TRBJ2-3; 8 bases are shared with TRBD2. From germline, CDR1 is MGHDK and CDR2 SYGVNS. Losses at the gene ends were 4 bases for V and 3 bases for J; bases not matched to a gene: 3. The CDR3 runs 14 residues.

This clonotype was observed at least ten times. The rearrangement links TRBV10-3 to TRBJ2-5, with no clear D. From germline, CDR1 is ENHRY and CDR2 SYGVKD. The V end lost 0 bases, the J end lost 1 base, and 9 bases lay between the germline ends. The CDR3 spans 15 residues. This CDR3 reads CAISESGTVQETQYF. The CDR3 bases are TGTGCCATCAGTGAGTCAGGCACTGTCCAAGAGACCCAGTACTTC.

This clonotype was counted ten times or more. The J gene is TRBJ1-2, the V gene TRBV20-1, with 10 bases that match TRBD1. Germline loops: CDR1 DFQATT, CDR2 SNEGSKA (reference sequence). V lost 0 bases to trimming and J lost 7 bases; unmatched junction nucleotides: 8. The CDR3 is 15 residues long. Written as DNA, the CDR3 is TGCAGTGCTAGAGATCTTGACAGGGGGCTGGGTGGCTACACCTTC. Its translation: CSARDLDRGLGGYTF.

CDR3 coding DNA: TGTGCCACCAGCAGTGGACCCGGGATCACCTACGAGCAGTACTTC. Translating it yields CATSSGPGITYEQYF. The chain has TRBV15 and TRBJ2-7; a possible D gene is TRBD2 (5 bases). CDR3 length equals 15 residues. Trimming took 3 bases from V and 2 from J, leaving 14 bases between them. CDR1 is LNHNV, CDR2 YYDKDF, per germline (reference sequence).

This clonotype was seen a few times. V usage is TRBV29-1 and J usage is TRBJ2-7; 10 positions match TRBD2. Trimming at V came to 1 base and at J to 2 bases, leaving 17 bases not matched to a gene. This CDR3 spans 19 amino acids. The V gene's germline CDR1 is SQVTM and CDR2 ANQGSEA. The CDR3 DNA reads TGCAGCGTTGAAGTAGCAGCCGGTGTTAGCGGGAGGCTTACCTACGAGCAGTACTTC. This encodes CSVEVAAGVSGRLTYEQYF.

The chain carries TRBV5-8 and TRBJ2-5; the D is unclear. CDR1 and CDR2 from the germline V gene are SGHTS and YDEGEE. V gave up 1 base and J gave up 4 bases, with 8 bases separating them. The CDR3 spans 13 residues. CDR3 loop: CASSLFGSETQYF. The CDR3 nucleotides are TGTGCCAGCAGCTTGTTTGGTTCAGAGACCCAGTACTTC.

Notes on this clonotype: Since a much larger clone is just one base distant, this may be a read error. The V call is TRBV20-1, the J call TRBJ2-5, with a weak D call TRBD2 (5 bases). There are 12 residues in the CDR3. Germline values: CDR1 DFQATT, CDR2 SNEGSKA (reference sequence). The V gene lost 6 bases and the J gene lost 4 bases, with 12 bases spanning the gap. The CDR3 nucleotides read TGCAGTGCGTTAGGGAGAGGAGAGACCCAGTACTTC. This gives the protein CSALGRGETQYF.

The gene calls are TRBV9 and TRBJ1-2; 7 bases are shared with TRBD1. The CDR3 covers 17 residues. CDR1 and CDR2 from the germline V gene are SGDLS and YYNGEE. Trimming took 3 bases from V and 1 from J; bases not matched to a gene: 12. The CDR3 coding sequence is TGTGCCAGCAGCGCCAAACTATACCGGGACAGTAACTATGGCTACACCTTC. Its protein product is CASSAKLYRDSNYGYTF.

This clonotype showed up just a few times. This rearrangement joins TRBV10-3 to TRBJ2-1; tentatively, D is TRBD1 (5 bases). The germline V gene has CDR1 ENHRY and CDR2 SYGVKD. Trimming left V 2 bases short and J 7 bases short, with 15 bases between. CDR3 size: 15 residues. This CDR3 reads CAISEEEQVKNEQFF. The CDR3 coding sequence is TGTGCCATCAGTGAGGAAGAACAGGTCAAAAATGAGCAGTTCTTC.

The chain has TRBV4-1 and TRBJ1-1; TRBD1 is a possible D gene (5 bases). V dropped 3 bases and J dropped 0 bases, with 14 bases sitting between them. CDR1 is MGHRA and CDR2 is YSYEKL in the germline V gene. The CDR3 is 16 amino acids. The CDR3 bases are TGCGCCAGCAGCCATCTCTGGCCACAGGTGAACACTGAAGCTTTCTTT. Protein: CASSHLWPQVNTEAFF.

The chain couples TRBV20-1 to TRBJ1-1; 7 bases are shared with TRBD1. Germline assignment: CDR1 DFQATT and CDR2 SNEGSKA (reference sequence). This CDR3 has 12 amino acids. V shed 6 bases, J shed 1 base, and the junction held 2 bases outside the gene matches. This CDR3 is CSAGQRNTEAFF. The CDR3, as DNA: TGCAGTGCGGGACAGAGGAACACTGAAGCTTTCTTT.

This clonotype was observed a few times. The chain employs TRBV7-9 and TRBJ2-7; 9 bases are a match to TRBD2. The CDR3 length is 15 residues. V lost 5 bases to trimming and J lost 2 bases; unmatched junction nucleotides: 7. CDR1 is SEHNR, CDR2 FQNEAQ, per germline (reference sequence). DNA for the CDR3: TGTGCCAGCAGCCCCGGACTAGCGATAGCCTACGAGCAGTACTTC. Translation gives CASSPGLAIAYEQYF.

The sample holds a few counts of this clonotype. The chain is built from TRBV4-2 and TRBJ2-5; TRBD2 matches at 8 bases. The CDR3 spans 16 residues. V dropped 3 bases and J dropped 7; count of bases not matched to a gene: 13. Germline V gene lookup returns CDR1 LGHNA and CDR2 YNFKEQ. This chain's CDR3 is CASSQGVAGPGGTQYF. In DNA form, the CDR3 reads TGTGCCAGCAGCCAGGGGGTAGCGGGACCCGGAGGGACCCAGTACTTC.

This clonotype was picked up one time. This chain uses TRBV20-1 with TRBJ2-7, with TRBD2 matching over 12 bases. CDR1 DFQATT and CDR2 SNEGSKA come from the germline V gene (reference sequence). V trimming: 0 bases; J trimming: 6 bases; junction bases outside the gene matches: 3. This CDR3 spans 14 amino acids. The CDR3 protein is CSARDPLAGGEQYF. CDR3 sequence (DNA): TGCAGTGCTAGAGATCCACTAGCGGGAGGCGAGCAGTACTTC.

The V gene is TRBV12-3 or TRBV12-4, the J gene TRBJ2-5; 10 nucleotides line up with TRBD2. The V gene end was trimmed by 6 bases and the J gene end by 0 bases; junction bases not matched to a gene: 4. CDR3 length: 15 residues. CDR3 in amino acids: CASSRTSGHQETQYF. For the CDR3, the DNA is TGTGCCAGCAGCCGGACTAGCGGTCACCAAGAGACCCAGTACTTC.

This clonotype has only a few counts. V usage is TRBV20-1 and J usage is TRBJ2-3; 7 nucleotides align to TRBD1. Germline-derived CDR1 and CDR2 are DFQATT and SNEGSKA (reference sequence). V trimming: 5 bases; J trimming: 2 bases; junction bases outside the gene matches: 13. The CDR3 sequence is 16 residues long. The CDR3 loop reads CSAGAPGTALTDTQYF. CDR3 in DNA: TGCAGTGCTGGCGCCCCCGGGACAGCTCTCACAGATACGCAGTATTTT.

CDR3 protein: CASSYSAGNYGYTF. Here the CDR3 DNA reads TGTGCCAGCAGTTACTCGGCCGGTAACTATGGCTACACCTTC. V usage is TRBV6-5 and J usage is TRBJ1-2; no clear D. V was trimmed by 0 bases and J by 1 base, leaving 6 bases between them. CDR3 length equals 14 residues. From germline, CDR1 is MNHEY and CDR2 SVGAGI.

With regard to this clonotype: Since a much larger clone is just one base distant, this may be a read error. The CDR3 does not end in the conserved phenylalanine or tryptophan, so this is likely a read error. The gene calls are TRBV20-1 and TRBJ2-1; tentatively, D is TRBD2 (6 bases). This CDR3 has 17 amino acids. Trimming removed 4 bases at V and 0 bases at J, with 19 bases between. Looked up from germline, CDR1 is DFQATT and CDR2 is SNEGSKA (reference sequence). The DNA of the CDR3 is TGCAGTGCTATTCGTGGCCCCGGGAGCCACTCCTACAATGAGCAGTTCTAC. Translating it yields CSAIRGPGSHSYNEQFY.

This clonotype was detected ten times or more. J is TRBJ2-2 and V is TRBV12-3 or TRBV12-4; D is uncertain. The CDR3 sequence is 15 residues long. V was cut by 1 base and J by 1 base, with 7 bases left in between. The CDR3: CASSLGLGNTGELFF. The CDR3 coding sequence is TGTGCCAGCAGTTTAGGGTTAGGGAACACCGGGGAGCTGTTTTTT.

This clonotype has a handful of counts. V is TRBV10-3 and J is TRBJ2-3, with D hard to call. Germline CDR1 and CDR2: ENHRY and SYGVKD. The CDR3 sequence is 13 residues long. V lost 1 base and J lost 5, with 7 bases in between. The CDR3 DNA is TGTGCCATCAGTGAGTATACCGAAGATACGCAGTATTTT. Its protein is CAISEYTEDTQYF.